This T cell receptor (beta chain) is from a study of shared clonotypes between healthy human individuals (dated by TCRdb to about 2020). Describing the broader study: A couple of women and a few men aged 18 to 49 years were included in the cohort. To increase sequencing depth and limit assay-specific biases, TCR repertoire library preparation and sequencing were carried out by different laboratories using diverse techniques. For each donor, CD4 naive and CD4 memory were each run on three plates, CD8 naive on two plates, and CD8 memory on one plate. The study deeply sequenced blood TCR repertoires of about 5 healthy adults to estimate repertoire size and the extent of clonotype sharing between individuals. Between about 0.85 and 9.5 billion PBMCs per donor were obtained by leukapheresis. Beyond this particular receptor, the publication reports: Pairwise subsampling led to the expectation that sequencing depth would affect the degree of clonotype sharing among donors. Across a few donors, approximately 5% of naive CD4, more than 3% of naive CD8, under 2.5% of memory CD4, and 0.4% of memory CD8 clonotypes were shared. Only blood was sampled, and tissue TCR repertoires likely differ from those in blood. Rarefaction of sorted-subset datasets indicated incomplete sequencing despite the large sequencing depth. Because the study included only a small number of donors, the genetic and exposure-history diversity represented was limited. Naive subsets generally had larger estimated clonotype richness than memory subsets did. Higher generation probabilities were observed for clonotypes shared by all four sorted-subset donors than for non-shared clonotypes.

Donors were healthy HIV-negative adults with no recently reported acute infections or vaccinations. All donors were Caucasian adults living in Nashville, Tennessee, USA. CD4+ T cells were enriched through magnetic negative selection, after which naive cells were positively selected on CD45RA and the remaining negative fraction served as the memory subset. After blood collection by leukapheresis, PBMCs were isolated using Ficoll-Histopaque density gradient centrifugation and then cryopreserved in the vapor phase of liquid nitrogen. Analytical flow cytometry was used to check the purity and quantity of each magnetically sorted T cell population. Genomic DNA was isolated from each sorted fraction and quantified by UV absorbance on a Nanodrop 2000c. From V the trimming removes 6 bases and from J it removes 3 bases, while the gene matches leave 5 bases of the junction unaccounted for. The CDR3 runs 14 residues from the cysteine to the phenylalanine. Only the CDR3 region is kept as DNA, spanning 42 bases read in frame from base 1. The germline V gene sets CDR1 to MDHEN and CDR2 to SYDVKM.

Concerning this clone itself: The antigen it recognizes is unknown. No much larger clonotype is one base removed from it; base qualities were not supplied.

Using the deep immunoSEQ assay, TCR CDR3 regions were amplified from genomic DNA by multiplex PCR. For each cell subset, the extracted genomic DNA was distributed evenly across all wells of several immunoSEQ 96-well plates, and each plate served as one replicate. Each replicate PCR for sorted subsets received roughly 200 ng genomic DNA, equal to about 29,000 T cell genomes. Purified libraries were measured with a Qubit 3.0 fluorometer, size-checked on a Bioanalyzer 2100, and measured again with the KAPA Library Quantification kit. Every immunoSEQ 96-well plate was sequenced on a separate single-read 150-cycle Illumina NextSeq 550 flow cell. Processing in the source paper ran as follows. Because only junctional sequences without quality scores were contained in the immunoSEQ output, filtering matching that applied to full-length reads could not be performed. Sequences were annotated with PyIR, a Python wrapper for IgBLAST v1.9, using IMGT germline references to assign V/J genes and CDR3. Reads were removed for weak V/J assignments (E-value above 1e-6), missing CDR3, stop codons, out-of-frame junctions, or ambiguous translated residues. V3J clonotypes were defined by identical inferred V gene, J gene, and CDR3 amino acid sequence. The percentage overlap between two repertoires was calculated by dividing the number of shared unique clonotypes by the size of the smaller repertoire. RTK rarefaction, the Chao1 estimator, and Recon v2.1 estimates of unobserved clonotypes were used to assess repertoire richness. Generation probabilities were computed with OLGA for all TCRbeta clonotypes obtained by the gDNA method from a few donors. TCRdb holds this immuneACCESS table with in-frame rearrangements only. Some clones are missing; in checked studies, unresolved V genes explain under half, and the rest has no known cause. V and J calls and clone size are as listed in that table; D and trimming were resolved from the DNA. Present in this sample are some 300,000 clones, roughly 80% of which were seen just once. About 10% of the sample is taken by the ten largest.

Material for sequencing was memory CD4+ T cells sorted from blood. The cell subset or site label, read with the paper, signifies: CD45RA-negative fraction. Recombination joined TRBV28 with TRBJ2-7; TRBD1 fits 10 bases in the junction. The sequence was collected from a man aged 25 to 45 in good health. The CDR3 region: CASRVRTGGYEQYF. In nucleotides, the sequence is TGTGCCAGCAGAGTGAGGACAGGGGGCTACGAGCAGTACTTC.